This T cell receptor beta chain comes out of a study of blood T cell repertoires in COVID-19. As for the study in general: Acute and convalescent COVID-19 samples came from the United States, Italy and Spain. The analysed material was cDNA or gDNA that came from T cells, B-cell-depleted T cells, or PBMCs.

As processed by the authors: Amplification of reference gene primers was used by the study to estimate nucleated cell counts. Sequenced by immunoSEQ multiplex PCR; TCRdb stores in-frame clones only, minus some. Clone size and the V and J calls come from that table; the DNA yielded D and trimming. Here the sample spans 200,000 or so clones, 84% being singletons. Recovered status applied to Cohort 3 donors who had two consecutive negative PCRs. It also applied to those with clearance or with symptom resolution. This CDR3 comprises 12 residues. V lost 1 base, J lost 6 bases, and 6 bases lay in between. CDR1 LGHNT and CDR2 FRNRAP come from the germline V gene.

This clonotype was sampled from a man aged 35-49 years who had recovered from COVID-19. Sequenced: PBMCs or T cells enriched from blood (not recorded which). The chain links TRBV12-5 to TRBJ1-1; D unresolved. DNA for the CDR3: TGTGCTAGTGGTTTGGACTCTTCTGAAGCTTTCTTT. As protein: CASGLDSSEAFF.